The 15 T cell receptor beta chains below were found in one sample sequenced in a study of response to subunit inactivated influenza vaccine. TCRdb independently ran MiXCR on the RT-PCR reads; one entry per CDR3 protein. The top ten hold approximately 10% of the sample, which has more than 600,000 distinct CDR3 sequences, roughly 18% seen once. The source was PBMCs from blood, collected roughly 5 days after vaccination. The receptors were sampled from a man aged 45 to 65 who received an inactivated influenza vaccine.

In this sample, this clonotype turned up many times. The chain joins TRBV9 to TRBJ2-7, with D unclear. V shed 2 bases and J shed 3 bases, with 12 bases lying between them. There are 14 residues in the CDR3. CDR1 SGDLS and CDR2 YYNGEE come from the germline V gene. CDR3 in DNA: TGTGCCAGCAGCGTCAGTTCCGATAGCTACGAGCAGTACTTC. It codes for CASSVSSDSYEQYF.

This clonotype was found a few times. This sequence joins TRBV10-3 and TRBJ2-2, with 10 bases matching TRBD1. V trimming: 4 bases; J trimming: 4 bases; junction bases outside the gene matches: 0. CDR1 is ENHRY, CDR2 SYGVKD, per germline. The CDR3 loop spans 14 amino acids. Here the CDR3 reads CAISGTGGTGELFF. CDR3 bases: TGTGCCATCAGTGGGACAGGGGGCACCGGGGAGCTGTTTTTT.

The chain uses TRBV4-3 and TRBJ2-3, with D perhaps matching TRBD1 or TRBD2 (6 bases each). There are 20 residues in the CDR3. CDR1 is LGHNA, CDR2 YSLEER, per germline. Trimming shortened V by 0 bases and J by 0 bases, and 22 bases separated the two germline ends. The CDR3 DNA is TGCGCCAGCAGCCAAGAGCTGGGGGCGGGACGCCATACTAGCACAGATACGCAGTATTTT. This translates into CASSQELGAGRHTSTDTQYF.

The chain employs TRBV20-1 and TRBJ2-1; D tentatively fits TRBD1 or TRBD2 (5 bases each). The germline CDR1 and CDR2 sequences are DFQATT and SNEGSKA (reference sequence). Trimming took 2 bases from V and 4 from J, leaving 12 bases between them. The CDR3 covers 14 residues. CDR3 DNA: TGCAGTGCTAGAAAGAGCGGACAATACAATGAGCAGTTCTTC. Translated, it gives CSARKSGQYNEQFF.

On this clonotype itself: At one end the junction does not follow the germline gene, possibly because of a read error. This chain links TRBV20-1 with TRBJ2-7; TRBD1 matches 9 bases. The germline gives CDR1 DFQATT, CDR2 SNEGSKA (reference sequence). This CDR3 is built from 13 residues. This chain's CDR3 is CSAPRQGVYDQYF. CDR3 bases: TGCAGTGCCCCCAGACAGGGGGTCTACGATCAGTACTTC.

This chain connects TRBV5-1 to TRBJ1-1; TRBD1 might be the D (5 bases). The CDR3 runs 14 residues. Germline V gene lookup returns CDR1 SGHRS and CDR2 YFSETQ. V gave up 4 bases and J gave up 5 bases, with 15 bases separating them. The chain's CDR3 is CASSAGGSRTEAFF. The CDR3 nucleotides are TGCGCCAGCAGCGCGGGGGGGAGCCGGACTGAAGCTTTCTTT.

The rearrangement uses TRBV20-1 and TRBJ1-5; D uncertain. The CDR3 has 12 amino acids. Trimming removed 5 bases at V and 1 base at J, with 6 bases between. Germline V gene lookup returns CDR1 DFQATT and CDR2 SNEGSKA (reference sequence). CDR3 DNA: TGCAGTGCTCGAACCAGCAATCAGCCCCAGCATTTT. It yields the protein CSARTSNQPQHF.

The rearrangement links TRBV20-1 to TRBJ1-1; D is ambiguous. Trimming pared 6 bases from V and 0 bases from J, leaving 14 bases between. In germline, CDR1 is DFQATT, CDR2 SNEGSKA (reference sequence). This CDR3 is built from 14 residues. CDR3 sequence reads: CSAPTAGLNTEAFF. For the CDR3, the DNA is TGCAGTGCCCCGACCGCGGGCTTGAACACTGAAGCTTTCTTT.

For the CDR3, the DNA is TGTGCCAGCAGCTTATCGGCTCAGGGGGACATTCAGTACTTC. Translating it yields CASSLSAQGDIQYF. The rearrangement uses TRBV7-9 and TRBJ2-4; TRBD1 matches 7 bases. This CDR3 comprises 14 residues. Germline V gene lookup returns CDR1 SEHNR and CDR2 FQNEAQ (reference sequence). V was clipped by 2 bases and J by 8 bases; unmatched bases: 6.

This sequence joins TRBV18 and TRBJ1-1; no reliable D call. The germline V gene encodes CDR1 KGHSH and CDR2 LQKENI. There are 13 residues in the CDR3. The V gene lost 1 base and the J gene lost 7 bases, with 10 bases spanning the gap. The CDR3 spells CASSPQGTGEAFF. As DNA, the CDR3 is TGTGCCAGCTCACCACAGGGTACGGGTGAAGCTTTCTTT.

This clonotype was picked up a small number of times. The chain recombines TRBV20-1 with TRBJ2-1; D might be TRBD2 (6 bases). The CDR3 covers 14 residues. Germline CDR1 is DFQATT and CDR2 is SNEGSKA (reference sequence). V dropped 0 bases and J dropped 8 bases, with 14 bases sitting between them. The CDR3 is CSAREAGSIDEQFF. CDR3 nucleotides: TGCAGTGCTAGAGAGGCGGGATCGATCGATGAGCAGTTCTTC.

A note on this clonotype: A junction boundary mismatches the germline segment, possibly from a read error. The chain links TRBV12-3 or TRBV12-4 to TRBJ2-1; 8 bases agree with TRBD2. CDR3 length: 14 amino acids. CDR3 in DNA: TGTGCCAGCAGCAGAACTAGCGGCTACAATCAGCAGTTCTTC. Translated: CASSRTSGYNQQFF.

The table lists this clonotype with many counts. The V call is TRBV7-7, the J call TRBJ2-3; D is perhaps TRBD1 (6 bases). Trimming left V 3 bases short and J 4 bases short, with 17 bases between. This CDR3 has 16 amino acids. Looked up from germline, CDR1 is SSHAT and CDR2 is FNYEAQ (reference sequence). This CDR3 reads CASSLGTGRGSDTQYF. In DNA, the CDR3 is TGTGCCAGCAGCTTGGGCACAGGGAGAGGATCAGATACGCAGTATTTT.

This chain uses TRBV7-2 with TRBJ2-7, with 9 bases aligning to TRBD1. V was clipped by 5 bases and J by 2 bases; unmatched bases: 10. Germline V gene lookup returns CDR1 SGHTA and CDR2 FQGNSA. The CDR3 is 16 residues long. CDR3 bases: TGTGCCAGCAGCCCGCCCTCCGGGACAGGGACCTACGAGCAGTACTTC. Translating it yields CASSPPSGTGTYEQYF.

The V gene is TRBV12-3 or TRBV12-4, the J gene TRBJ2-5; D tentatively fits TRBD1 or TRBD2 (7 bases each). The CDR3 contains 14 residues. Trimming left V 6 bases short and J 9 bases short, with 20 bases between. The CDR3: CASSTSGGQGAQYF. The CDR3 nucleotides are TGTGCCAGCAGCACCTCGGGGGGCCAGGGGGCCCAGTACTTC.